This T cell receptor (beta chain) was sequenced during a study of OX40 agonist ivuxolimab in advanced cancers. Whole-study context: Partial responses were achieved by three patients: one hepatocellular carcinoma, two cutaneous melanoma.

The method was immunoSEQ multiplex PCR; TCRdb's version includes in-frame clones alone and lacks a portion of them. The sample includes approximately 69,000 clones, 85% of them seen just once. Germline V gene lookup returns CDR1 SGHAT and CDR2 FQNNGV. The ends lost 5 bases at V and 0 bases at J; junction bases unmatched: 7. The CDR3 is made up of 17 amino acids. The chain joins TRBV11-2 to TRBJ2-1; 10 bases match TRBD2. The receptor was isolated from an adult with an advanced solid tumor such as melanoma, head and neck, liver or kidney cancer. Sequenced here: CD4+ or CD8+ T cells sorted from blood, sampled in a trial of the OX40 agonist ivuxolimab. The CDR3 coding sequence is TGTGCCAGCAGCATTAGCGGGGGGACTAGCTCCTACAATGAGCAGTTCTTC. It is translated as CASSISGGTSSYNEQFF.